This TCR beta chain was documented in a study of blood T cell repertoires in COVID-19. On the study more broadly: The United States, Italy and Spain provided the acute and convalescent COVID-19 samples. Nucleic acid was either cDNA or gDNA, and it came from T cells, B-cell-depleted T cells, or PBMCs.

Methods used by the authors: Reference gene primer amplification yielded estimated nucleated cell counts. The assay was immunoSEQ multiplex PCR, and TCRdb's table has in-frame clones only and misses some. For V, J and clone size, that table is used; D and trimming come from the DNA. The sample holds 120,000 to 150,000 clones, approximately 84% seen once. The CDR3 loop spans 15 amino acids. Germline V gives CDR1 SGHTA, CDR2 FQGTGA. Trimming cost V 2 bases and J 1 base, with 11 bases left between them. The sequencing sample was made of peripheral blood. The receptor was derived from a human donor with acute or convalescent COVID-19. The donor label of this sample is uncertain. The gene calls are TRBV7-3 and TRBJ1-1; D is unclear. The CDR3 region is CASSLVRRGNTEAFF. CDR3 sequence (DNA): TGTGCCAGCAGCTTAGTCAGGCGGGGGAACACTGAAGCTTTCTTT.